This is a list of T cell receptor beta chains from one sample in a study of T cell repertoires in cytomegalovirus infection. TCRdb passed the reads through MiXCR, listing each CDR3 protein once. Altogether a few hundred thousand distinct CDR3 sequences are present, around a sixth being singletons, with the ten largest covering 7.5% to 9%. Specimen: PBMCs. The receptors were sampled from a human donor in good health (CMV status not recorded). Some clones in this sample may be carry-over from other donors' samples. CDR3s include the opening cysteine and the closing phenylalanine or tryptophan. A D gene is named only where the DNA matches it firmly. Rows may omit the clone size; those that give it use once, few, many or a size class.

.	few	TRBJ1-2	TRBV12-3/TRBV12-4	CASSFPGFHGYTF	TGTGCCAGCAGTTTTCCGGGATTCCATGGCTACACCTTC
.	many	TRBJ1-1	TRBV12-3/TRBV12-4	CASSYPRGGIGTEAFF	TGTGCCAGCAGTTACCCCAGGGGAGGTATAGGCACTGAAGCTTTCTTT
.	.	TRBJ2-3	TRBV15	CATSRDPGPGSTDTQYF	TGTGCCACCAGCAGAGATCCTGGGCCGGGGAGCACAGATACGCAGTATTTT
.	many	TRBJ2-5	TRBV7-2	CASSSRTPTETQYF	TGTGCCAGCAGCTCCCGGACCCCTACAGAGACCCAGTACTTC
.	many	TRBJ1-6	TRBV2	CASSGTGGSYNSPLHF	TGTGCCAGCAGTGGCACGGGTGGCTCCTATAATTCACCCCTCCACTTT
.	.	TRBJ2-2	TRBV15	CATSIIWSGELFF	TGTGCCACCAGCATAATATGGTCCGGGGAGCTGTTTTTT
.	few	TRBJ2-1	TRBV14	CASSLWGGSGYNEQFF	TGTGCCAGCAGCCTCTGGGGCGGTAGCGGCTACAATGAGCAGTTCTTC
TRBD1	few	TRBJ1-3	TRBV11-2	CASSGATGARGNTIYF	TGTGCCAGCAGCGGGGCGACAGGGGCAAGAGGAAACACCATATATTTT
.	many	TRBJ2-5	TRBV7-2	CASSFVGTSETQYF	TGTGCCAGCAGCTTCGTCGGGACATCAGAGACCCAGTACTTC
.	.	TRBJ2-7	TRBV28	CASSSYGRGAYEQYF	TGTGCCAGCAGCTCTTATGGGCGGGGAGCCTACGAGCAGTACTTC
.	many	TRBJ2-3	TRBV10-3	CAISFRDTRSDTQYF	TGTGCCATCAGTTTCCGGGACACCAGATCTGATACGCAGTATTTT
TRBD1	few	TRBJ2-7	TRBV29-1	CSVGQAYEQYF	TGCAGCGTAGGACAGGCCTACGAGCAGTACTTC
.	few	TRBJ1-4	TRBV7-9	CASSSPGLGEKLFF	TGTGCCAGCAGCTCCCCGGGGCTCGGCGAAAAACTGTTTTTT
.	.	TRBJ1-1	TRBV20-1	CSARVAGVDTEAFF	TGCAGTGCTAGAGTTGCAGGGGTCGACACTGAAGCTTTCTTT
TRBD2	.	TRBJ2-1	TRBV7-2	CASGLAGVHEQFF	TGTGCCAGCGGACTAGCGGGAGTTCATGAGCAGTTCTTC
.	.	TRBJ2-1	TRBV29-1	CSVGVSDYNEQFF	TGCAGCGTTGGGGTATCAGATTACAATGAGCAGTTCTTC
.	few	TRBJ1-6	TRBV20-1	CSARDRAPQSLSPLHF	TGCAGTGCTAGAGATAGAGCCCCCCAGTCCCTCTCACCCCTCCACTTT
TRBD2	once	TRBJ2-5	TRBV4-1	CASSQAPPLAGGYQETQYF	TGCGCCAGCAGCCAAGCCCCCCCACTAGCGGGGGGTTACCAAGAGACCCAGTACTTC
.	.	TRBJ1-1	TRBV10-3	CAATMDVGDTEAFF	TGTGCCGCAACAATGGACGTAGGGGACACTGAAGCTTTCTTT
TRBD1	.	TRBJ1-6	TRBV19	CASSIRTGNSPLHF	TGTGCCAGTAGTATCCGGACAGGGAATTCACCCCTCCACTTT
TRBD2	.	TRBJ2-5	TRBV5-4	CASSLVRELPQETQYF	TGTGCCAGCAGCTTGGTGCGGGAGTTGCCCCAAGAGACCCAGTACTTC
TRBD1	few	TRBJ2-7	TRBV25-1	CASSERPGQGALYEQYF	TGTGCCAGCAGTGAGCGCCCGGGACAGGGTGCCCTTTACGAGCAGTACTTC
.	.	TRBJ2-1	TRBV11-2	CASSLHPGAGDNEQFF	TGTGCCAGCAGCTTACACCCGGGGGCGGGCGACAATGAGCAGTTCTTC
.	.	TRBJ2-2	TRBV12-5	CASGSRLWAQPLGELFF	TGTGCTAGTGGCTCCCGCTTGTGGGCGCAACCTTTGGGGGAGCTGTTTTTT
.	.	TRBJ2-3	TRBV11-3	CASGGGPTDTQYF	TGTGCCAGCGGGGGGGGGCCAACAGATACGCAGTATTTT
TRBD2	few	TRBJ2-1	TRBV12-3/TRBV12-4	CASSLTGGVYNEQFF	TGTGCCAGCAGTTTAACTGGGGGGGTCTACAATGAGCAGTTCTTC
.	.	TRBJ1-2	TRBV29-1	CSVGGGSNYGYTF	TGCAGCGTTGGGGGGGGCTCTAACTATGGCTACACCTTC
.	.	TRBJ2-7	TRBV7-9	CASSLETGPPYEQYF	TGTGCCAGCAGCTTAGAAACAGGGCCTCCCTACGAGCAGTACTTC
TRBD1	.	TRBJ1-2	TRBV6-4	CASSPGQGVFWPGYTF	TGTGCCAGCAGTCCGGGACAGGGGGTGTTTTGGCCTGGCTACACCTTC
.	many	TRBJ1-5	TRBV7-2	CASSFDSGKDQPQHF	TGTGCCAGCAGCTTCGATTCTGGGAAAGACCAGCCCCAGCATTTT
.	.	TRBJ2-7	TRBV20-1	CSARSRDALYEQYF	TGCAGTGCTAGATCCCGGGACGCCTTGTACGAGCAGTACTTC
TRBD2	many	TRBJ2-2	TRBV7-6	CASSPRPGTSGYTGELFF	TGTGCCAGCAGCCCCCGCCCAGGGACTAGCGGATACACCGGGGAGCTGTTTTTT
.	many	TRBJ2-7	TRBV7-2	CASSFVRSSYEQYF	TGTGCCAGCAGCTTTGTGAGGAGCTCCTACGAGCAGTACTTC
.	few	TRBJ2-1	TRBV12-3/TRBV12-4	CASSFSDNEQFF	TGTGCCAGCAGTTTTTCCGACAATGAGCAGTTCTTC
.	.	TRBJ1-5	TRBV6-1	CATTRDPTTLYSNQPQHF	TGTGCCACCACAAGGGACCCAACGACCCTCTATAGCAATCAGCCCCAGCATTTT
TRBD2	.	TRBJ2-2	TRBV29-1	CSVSGGPYTGELFF	TGCAGCGTGAGCGGGGGCCCATACACCGGGGAGCTGTTTTTT
TRBD2	.	TRBJ2-3	TRBV5-4	CASSLEDQRGADTQYF	TGTGCCAGCAGCTTGGAAGATCAGCGGGGCGCAGATACGCAGTATTTT
.	.	TRBJ1-5	TRBV3-1	CASSQSPQGPQHF	TGTGCCAGCAGCCAAAGCCCACAGGGGCCCCAGCATTTT
TRBD2	few	TRBJ2-7	TRBV11-2	CASRGRGAGSYEQYF	TGTGCCAGCAGGGGCCGGGGAGCGGGATCCTACGAGCAGTACTTC
TRBD1	many	TRBJ2-7	TRBV7-9	CASSGGQFYEQYF	TGTGCCAGCAGCGGGGGACAGTTCTACGAGCAGTACTTC
TRBD2	.	TRBJ2-1	TRBV20-1	CSARALAGTYNEQFF	TGCAGTGCTAGAGCTCTAGCGGGGACCTACAATGAGCAGTTCTTC
.	.	TRBJ1-4	TRBV4-3	CASSQGGNREGEKLFF	TGCGCCAGCAGCCAAGGTGGTAACAGGGAGGGTGAAAAACTGTTTTTT
.	.	TRBJ1-3	TRBV5-1	CASSWASQGQDSGNTIYF	TGCGCCAGCAGCTGGGCGTCTCAGGGGCAAGACTCTGGAAACACCATATATTTT
TRBD1	.	TRBJ1-1	TRBV29-1	CSVEDRQGANTEAFF	TGCAGCGTTGAAGACCGACAGGGGGCGAACACTGAAGCTTTCTTT
TRBD2	few	TRBJ2-1	TRBV6-2/TRBV6-3	CASSSRTSIHNEQFF	TGTGCCAGCAGTTCCCGGACTAGTATCCACAATGAGCAGTTCTTC
.	many	TRBJ2-5	TRBV7-2	CASSLERKETQYF	TGTGCCAGCAGCTTAGAGAGGAAAGAGACCCAGTACTTC
.	.	TRBJ2-5	TRBV19	CASSTERASGQETQYF	TGTGCCAGTAGTACCGAACGGGCATCGGGGCAAGAGACCCAGTACTTC